This T cell receptor beta chain was sequenced for a study of T cells after yellow fever vaccination. Turning to the study itself: Fractions of low cell number were prepared using SMART-Seq v4 Ultra Low Input.

Study results and caveats: Contaminating bulk clonotypes could be abundant in FACS-sorted repertoires.

This CDR3 contains 16 residues. CDR1 is SGHTA, CDR2 FQGNSA, per germline. V gave up 5 bases and J gave up 5 bases; unmatched junction bases: 12. In this sample, this clonotype turned up a few times. Antigen: not known. TCRdb reanalysed the 5' RACE reads using MiXCR and keeps one entry per CDR3 protein. The table includes fewer than 90,000 distinct CDR3 sequences, roughly 6.9% detected once. This TCR was sampled from a man between 18 and 35 years old who received the YFV17D yellow fever vaccine. Sequencing was performed on CD8+ T cells sorted from PBMCs, taken more than 4 days after the first yellow fever vaccination. The chain is built from TRBV7-2 and TRBJ2-5, with 9 bases fitting TRBD2. The CDR3 coding sequence is TGTGCCAGCAGCACCCACAGGGGACTAGCATGGGAGACCCAGTACTTC. It is translated as CASSTHRGLAWETQYF.